This T cell receptor (beta chain) was observed in a study of PD-L1 blockade in urothelial cancer. As for time point: peripheral blood 6 weeks after treatment start. J was trimmed by 4 bases and V by 0 bases; bases with no gene match: 6. There are 16 residues in the CDR3. In germline, CDR1 is SGHNT, CDR2 YYREEE (reference sequence). Data came from immunoSEQ multiplex PCR; TCRdb stores just in-frame clones and leaves some out. The data hold around 100,000 clones, with around 90% observed a single time. The sequence was collected from a man in his sixties with urothelial cancer. The chain recombines TRBV5-4 with TRBJ2-1; the match to TRBD2 covers 8 bases. Sequencing used PBMCs, obtained around atezolizumab (anti-PD-L1) treatment. CDR3 DNA: TGTGCCAGCAGCTTGGGGCGGGGGGCATTGTACAATGAGCAGTTCTTC. Its translation: CASSLGRGALYNEQFF.